This T cell receptor beta chain was recovered during a study of T and B cells in COVID-19 patients. Across the study: COVID-19 patients gave peripheral blood either during active infection or after recovery. Whole-study results and caveats: CD4+, regulatory T cell, CD8+ and sorted SARS-CoV-2-responsive or tetramer+ T cells were not yet sequenced.

TRB was amplified from about 250-500 ng of blood genomic DNA. Multiplex PCR with BIOMED2 TRB-A/B primer pools amplified TRB rearrangements. TCRdb re-called the multiplex PCR reads with MiXCR, one entry per CDR3 protein. This sample has 4,000 to 6,000 distinct CDR3 sequences; around 26% occur once, and the top ten carry roughly 5.9%. As for this clonotype: Its antigen remains unknown.

Source material: blood. The source of this sequence is a human donor with active COVID-19.

The CDR3 coding sequence is TGCGCCAGCAGCGCGGACGGAGGGAGCTACAATGAGCAGTTCTTC. This gives the protein CASSADGGSYNEQFF. This sequence joins TRBV5-1 and TRBJ2-1, with D possibly matching TRBD2 (6 bases). CDR3 length: 15 residues. Trimming took off 4 bases at V and 3 bases at J, with 14 bases between the two ends. The germline CDR1 and CDR2 sequences are SGHRS and YFSETQ.